Below, 19 T cell receptor beta chains from the same sample are listed, as sequenced in a study of T cell responses to AZD1222 COVID-19 vaccine. Assay used: immunoSEQ multiplex PCR; TCRdb lists only in-frame clones, some missing. The sample consists of 66,000 or so clones, 75% to 85% of them appearing once. The sample here was peripheral blood, taken on day 0 of MenACWY control vaccination. Source of these receptors: an adult in good health.

This clone came up a few times. The chain joins TRBV5-6 to TRBJ2-7; D gene uncertain. Germline V gene data show CDR1 as SGHDT and CDR2 as YYEEEE. V lost 2 bases, J lost 5 bases, and 14 bases lay in between. The CDR3 totals 14 residues. The CDR3 region is CASSFRRWSNEQYF. CDR3 nucleotide sequence: TGTGCCAGCAGCTTTCGCAGGTGGTCCAACGAGCAGTACTTC.

The chain is built from TRBV27 and TRBJ2-7; D perhaps matches TRBD1 (6 bases). The CDR3 is 15 amino acids. Germline lookup yields CDR1 MNHEY and CDR2 SMNVEV (reference sequence). V lost 2 bases to trimming and J lost 2 bases, with 13 bases between them. CDR3 in DNA: TGTGCCAGCAGTTTAAACGGCAGGGGAACCTACGAGCAGTACTTC. Translated: CASSLNGRGTYEQYF.

The V call is TRBV2, the J call TRBJ2-7, with 13 bases aligning to TRBD2. Germline trimming cut 8 bases from V and 9 bases from J; bases unmatched to any gene: 7. The CDR3 extends over 13 amino acids. Per germline, CDR1 SNHLY and CDR2 FYNNEI. Here the CDR3 reads CASGGLAGLRQYF. DNA of the CDR3: TGTGCCAGCGGGGGACTAGCGGGACTTAGGCAGTACTTC.

This clone showed up just once. The chain links TRBV30 to TRBJ1-4, with a tentative D call TRBD1 (5 bases). CDR3 length equals 13 residues. Germline V CDR1 and CDR2: GTSNPN, SVGIG (reference sequence). With 5 bases removed from V and 2 bases from J, the gap between germline ends came to 9 bases. Here the CDR3 reads CAWQRDTNEKLFF. In DNA form, the CDR3 reads TGTGCCTGGCAAAGGGACACTAATGAAAAACTGTTTTTT.

The chain has TRBV7-3 and TRBJ2-5, with TRBD1 matching 8 bases. In germline, CDR1 is SGHTA, CDR2 FQGTGA. This CDR3 region has 15 residues. J lost 0 bases, V lost 1 base, and 1 base had no gene match. The DNA for the CDR3 is TGTGCCAGCAGCTTAATGGGACAGGACCAAGAGACCCAGTACTTC. Its translation: CASSLMGQDQETQYF.

The rearrangement links TRBV5-8 to TRBJ2-3; D might be TRBD2 (6 bases). V lost 4 bases and J lost 4, with 16 bases in between. Per germline, CDR1 SGHTS and CDR2 YDEGEE. There are 15 residues in the CDR3. CDR3 bases: TGTGCCAGCAGCCGGAGGGTAGGGTACGCAGATACGCAGTATTTT. This sequence encodes CASSRRVGYADTQYF.

The V and J genes are TRBV7-9 and TRBJ2-1, with 8 bases identical to TRBD1. Trimming removed 5 bases from V and 4 bases from J; junction bases left unmatched: 7. This CDR3 spans 15 amino acids. Germline V gene lookup returns CDR1 SEHNR and CDR2 FQNEAQ (reference sequence). The CDR3 region has the DNA TGTGCCAGCAGCCTTACAGGGGGTCTATACAATGAGCAGTTCTTC. Amino acid sequence: CASSLTGGLYNEQFF.

The gene calls are TRBV5-6 and TRBJ2-7; tentative D call: TRBD1 (6 bases). CDR1 and CDR2 (germline): SGHDT, YYEEEE. The V end was cut by 3 bases, the J end by 6 bases, with 19 bases between. This CDR3 has 15 residues. CDR3 sequence (DNA): TGTGCCAGCAGCTCCAAGGGGGTCCCGACGGGCGAGCAGTACTTC. It specifies CASSSKGVPTGEQYF. Together with reference TRBV5-6 and TRBJ2-7, the CDR3 gives the full variable domain: DAGVTQSPTHLIKTRGQQVTLRCSPKSGHDTVSWYQQALGQGPQFIFQYYEEEERQRGNFPDRFSGHQFPNYSSELNVNALLLGDSALYLCASSSKGVPTGEQYFGPGTRLTVT.

The chain links TRBV6-5 to TRBJ1-1; 7 nucleotides match TRBD1. Unmatched junction bases numbered 4, after V lost 2 bases and J lost 4 bases. CDR3 length: 14 residues. CDR1 is MNHEY, CDR2 SVGAGI, per germline. CDR3 bases: TGTGCCAGCAGTTACAAGACAGGGTCCACTGAAGCTTTCTTT. Protein: CASSYKTGSTEAFF.

This chain uses TRBV19 with TRBJ2-5; 8 nucleotides line up with TRBD1. J lost 4 bases, V lost 2 bases, and 12 bases had no gene match. CDR1 and CDR2 (germline): LNHDA, SQIVND (reference sequence). The CDR3 loop spans 17 amino acids. The CDR3 reads CASSIRPLAGGRETQYF. The CDR3 DNA sequence: TGTGCCAGTAGTATACGTCCTCTGGCAGGGGGCCGAGAGACCCAGTACTTC.

This clone was picked up one time. The rearrangement joins TRBV5-5 to TRBJ1-5; 7 bases are a match to TRBD1. The ends lost 3 bases at V and 0 bases at J; junction bases unmatched: 6. The CDR3 sequence is 16 residues long. Per germline, CDR1 SGHKS and CDR2 YYEKEE (reference sequence). DNA of the CDR3: TGTGCCAGCAGCTCGGGGACAGTTAATAGCAATCAGCCCCAGCATTTT. It encodes CASSSGTVNSNQPQHF.

J is TRBJ2-1 and V is TRBV4-3, with D perhaps assigned TRBD1 or TRBD2 (5 bases each). V shed 0 bases and J shed 10 bases, with 10 bases lying between them. Germline CDR1 reads LGHNA; CDR2 reads YSLEER. The CDR3 runs to 13 residues. The CDR3 loop reads CASSQDPGREQFF. DNA of the CDR3: TGCGCCAGCAGCCAAGATCCGGGACGCGAGCAGTTCTTC.

The genes are TRBV2 and TRBJ2-7, with 8 bases fitting TRBD1. The CDR3 is 16 residues long. Germline trimming cut 6 bases from V and 4 bases from J; bases unmatched to any gene: 14. The V gene's germline CDR1 is SNHLY and CDR2 FYNNEI. This CDR3 is CASRAVRGTGSYEQYF. The CDR3, as DNA: TGTGCCAGCAGAGCGGTCCGGGGGACAGGATCTTACGAGCAGTACTTC. The full variable domain, rest sourced from reference TRBV2 and TRBJ2-7, is EPEVTQTPSHQVTQMGQEVILRCVPISNHLYFYWYRQILGQKVEFLVSFYNNEISEKSEIFDDQFSVERPDGSNFTLKIRSTKLEDSAMYFCASRAVRGTGSYEQYFGPGTRLTVT.

This rearrangement joins TRBV30 to TRBJ1-2; perhaps TRBD1 as D (5 bases). The CDR3 covers 14 residues. Germline lookup yields CDR1 GTSNPN and CDR2 SVGIG (reference sequence). V dropped 4 bases and J dropped 4 bases, with 16 bases sitting between them. In DNA form, the CDR3 reads TGTGCCTGGAAGAAAGGGCAGGGTGGCTATGGCTACACCTTC. Encoded protein: CAWKKGQGGYGYTF.

J is TRBJ2-1 and V is TRBV10-3; the match to TRBD2 covers 13 bases. This CDR3 has 15 residues. Germline values: CDR1 ENHRY, CDR2 SYGVKD. V lost 6 bases and J lost 4; bases outside the gene matches: 3. This CDR3 is CAIRRLAGGYNEQFF. In DNA form, the CDR3 reads TGTGCCATCAGAAGACTAGCGGGGGGATACAATGAGCAGTTCTTC.

This chain uses TRBV28 with TRBJ1-6, with 7 bases identical to TRBD1. V lost 6 bases and J lost 8; bases outside the gene matches: 10. In germline, CDR1 is MDHEN, CDR2 SYDVKM. The CDR3 covers 15 residues. The chain's CDR3 is CASRPSQGEHSPLHF. CDR3 nucleotide sequence: TGTGCCAGCAGGCCCTCTCAGGGGGAACATTCACCCCTCCACTTT.

This clone was detected only a few times. The V call is TRBV7-9, the J call TRBJ2-7; D not certain. Trimming removed 5 bases from V and 3 bases from J, with 8 bases in between. The germline V gene encodes CDR1 SEHNR and CDR2 FQNEAQ (reference sequence). The length of the CDR3 is 12 residues. In nucleotides, the CDR3 is TGTGCCAGCAGCGTGGGCAGCTACGAGCAGTACTTC. It yields the protein CASSVGSYEQYF.

V is TRBV7-2 and J is TRBJ2-3; 8 nucleotides line up with TRBD2. V shed 4 bases, J shed 5 bases, and the junction held 2 bases outside the gene matches. Germline V gene sequence: CDR1 SGHTA, CDR2 FQGNSA. The CDR3 extends over 13 amino acids. The CDR3 region is CASSYGGVDTQYF. The CDR3 DNA reads TGTGCCAGCAGCTACGGGGGGGTAGATACGCAGTATTTT.

The gene calls are TRBV6-5 and TRBJ2-3; D is tentatively TRBD1 or TRBD2 (6 bases each). Germline CDR1 MNHEY, CDR2 SVGAGI. The CDR3 extends over 14 amino acids. V lost 7 bases to trimming and J lost 1 base, with 12 bases between them. The CDR3, as DNA: TGTGCCAGCAACCGGAGGGGGGGCACAGATACGCAGTATTTT. It specifies CASNRRGGTDTQYF.